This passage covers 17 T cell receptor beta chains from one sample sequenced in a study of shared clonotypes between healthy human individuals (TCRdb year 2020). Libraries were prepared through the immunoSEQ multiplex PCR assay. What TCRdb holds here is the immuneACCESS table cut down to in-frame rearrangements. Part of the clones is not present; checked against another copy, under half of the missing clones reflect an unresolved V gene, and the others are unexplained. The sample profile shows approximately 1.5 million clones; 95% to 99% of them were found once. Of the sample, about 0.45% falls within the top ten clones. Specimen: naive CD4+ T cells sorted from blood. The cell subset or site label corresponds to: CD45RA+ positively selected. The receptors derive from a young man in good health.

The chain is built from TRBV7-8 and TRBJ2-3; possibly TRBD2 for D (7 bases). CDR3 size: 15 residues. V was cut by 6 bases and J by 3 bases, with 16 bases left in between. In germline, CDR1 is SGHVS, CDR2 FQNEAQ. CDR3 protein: CASSIGGLGTDTQYF. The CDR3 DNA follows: TGTGCCAGCAGTATCGGGGGGCTCGGTACAGATACGCAGTATTTT. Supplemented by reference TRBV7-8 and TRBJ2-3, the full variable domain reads GAGVSQSPRYKVAKRGQDVALRCDPISGHVSLFWYQQALGQGPEFLTYFQNEAQLDKSGLPSDRFFAERPEGSVSTLKIQRTQQEDSAVYLCASSIGGLGTDTQYFGPGTRLTVL.

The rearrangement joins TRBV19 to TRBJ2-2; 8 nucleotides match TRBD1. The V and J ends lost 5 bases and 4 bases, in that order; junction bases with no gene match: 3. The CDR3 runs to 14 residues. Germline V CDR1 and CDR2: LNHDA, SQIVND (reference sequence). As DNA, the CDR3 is TGTGCCAGTAGTCTCACAGGGGGCACCGGGGAGCTGTTTTTT. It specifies CASSLTGGTGELFF.

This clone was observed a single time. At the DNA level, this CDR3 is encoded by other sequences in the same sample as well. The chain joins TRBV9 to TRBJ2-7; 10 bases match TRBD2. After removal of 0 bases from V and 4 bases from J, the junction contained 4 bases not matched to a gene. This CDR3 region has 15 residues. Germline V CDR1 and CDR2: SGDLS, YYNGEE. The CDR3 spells CASSVGSSGSYEQYF. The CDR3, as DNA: TGTGCCAGCAGCGTAGGGTCTAGCGGGAGTTACGAGCAGTACTTC. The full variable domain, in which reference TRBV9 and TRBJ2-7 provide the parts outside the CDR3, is DSGVTQTPKHLITATGQRVTLRCSPRSGDLSVYWYQQSLDQGLQFLIQYYNGEERAKGNILERFSAQQFPDLHSELNLSSLELGDSALYFCASSVGSSGSYEQYFGPGTRLTVT.

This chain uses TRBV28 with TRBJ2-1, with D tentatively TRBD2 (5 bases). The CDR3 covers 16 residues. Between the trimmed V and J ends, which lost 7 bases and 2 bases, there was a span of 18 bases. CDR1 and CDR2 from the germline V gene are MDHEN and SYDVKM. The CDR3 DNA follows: TGTGCCAGCACCCCCCAACGTCTAGCTACCTACAATGAGCAGTTCTTC. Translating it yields CASTPQRLATYNEQFF.

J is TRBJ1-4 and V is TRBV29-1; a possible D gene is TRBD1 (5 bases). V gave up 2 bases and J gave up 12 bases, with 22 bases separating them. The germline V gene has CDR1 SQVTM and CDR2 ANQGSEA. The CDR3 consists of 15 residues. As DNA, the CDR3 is TGCAGCGTTGAACAACGGACGAATCAGGGAGGTCAACTGTTTTTT. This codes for CSVEQRTNQGGQLFF. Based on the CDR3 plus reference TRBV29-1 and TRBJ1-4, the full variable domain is SAVISQKPSRDICQRGTSLTIQCQVDSQVTMMFWYRQQPGQSLTLIATANQGSEATYESGFVIDKFPISRPNLTFSTLTVSNMSPEDSSIYLCSVEQRTNQGGQLFFGSGTQLSVL.

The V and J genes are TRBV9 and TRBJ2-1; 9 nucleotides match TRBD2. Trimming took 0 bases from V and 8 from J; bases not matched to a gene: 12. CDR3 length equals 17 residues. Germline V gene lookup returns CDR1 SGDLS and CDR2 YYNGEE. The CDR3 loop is CASSVVGRGGRAYEQFF. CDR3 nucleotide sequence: TGTGCCAGCAGCGTAGTAGGTCGTGGCGGGAGGGCCTATGAGCAGTTCTTC.

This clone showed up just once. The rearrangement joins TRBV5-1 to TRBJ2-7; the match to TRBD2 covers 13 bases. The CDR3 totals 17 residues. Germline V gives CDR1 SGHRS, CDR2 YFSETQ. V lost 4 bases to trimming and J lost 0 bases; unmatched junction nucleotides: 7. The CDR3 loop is CASSIGTSGTSSYEQYF. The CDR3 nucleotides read TGCGCCAGCAGCATCGGGACTAGCGGGACAAGCTCCTACGAGCAGTACTTC. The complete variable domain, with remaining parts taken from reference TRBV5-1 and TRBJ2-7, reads KAGVTQTPRYLIKTRGQQVTLSCSPISGHRSVSWYQQTPGQGLQFLFEYFSETQRNKGNFPGRFSGRQFSNSRSEMNVSTLELGDSALYLCASSIGTSGTSSYEQYFGPGTRLTVT.

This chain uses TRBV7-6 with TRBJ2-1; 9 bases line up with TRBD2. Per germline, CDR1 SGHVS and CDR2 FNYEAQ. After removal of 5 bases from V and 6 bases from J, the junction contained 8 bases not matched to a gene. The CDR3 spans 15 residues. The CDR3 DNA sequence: TGTGCCAGCAGCCCCATTAGCGGGAGAAGCAATGAGCAGTTCTTC. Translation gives CASSPISGRSNEQFF. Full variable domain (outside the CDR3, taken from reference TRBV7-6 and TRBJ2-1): GAGVSQSPRYKVTKRGQDVALRCDPISGHVSLYWYRQALGQGPEFLTYFNYEAQQDKSGLPNDRFSAERPEGSISTLTIQRTEQRDSAMYRCASSPISGRSNEQFFGPGTRLTVL.

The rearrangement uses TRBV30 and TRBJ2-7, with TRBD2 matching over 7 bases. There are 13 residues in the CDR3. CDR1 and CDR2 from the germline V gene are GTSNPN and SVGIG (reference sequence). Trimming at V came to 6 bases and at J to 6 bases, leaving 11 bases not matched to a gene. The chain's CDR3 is CACTPGGSGEQYF. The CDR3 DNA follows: TGTGCCTGTACGCCGGGAGGATCGGGCGAGCAGTACTTC.

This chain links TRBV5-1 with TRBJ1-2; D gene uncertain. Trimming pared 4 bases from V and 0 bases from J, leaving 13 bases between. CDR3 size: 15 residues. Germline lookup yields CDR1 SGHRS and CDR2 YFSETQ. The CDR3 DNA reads TGCGCCAGCAGCCAAGGATCGGGAGCTAACTATGGCTACACCTTC. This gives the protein CASSQGSGANYGYTF. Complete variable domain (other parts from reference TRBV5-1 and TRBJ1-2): KAGVTQTPRYLIKTRGQQVTLSCSPISGHRSVSWYQQTPGQGLQFLFEYFSETQRNKGNFPGRFSGRQFSNSRSEMNVSTLELGDSALYLCASSQGSGANYGYTFGSGTRLTVV.

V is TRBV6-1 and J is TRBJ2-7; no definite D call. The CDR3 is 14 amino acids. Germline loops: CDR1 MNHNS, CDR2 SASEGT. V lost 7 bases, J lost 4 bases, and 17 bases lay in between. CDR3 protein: CASTGRMILYEQYF. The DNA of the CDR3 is TGTGCCAGCACCGGACGAATGATCCTTTACGAGCAGTACTTC.

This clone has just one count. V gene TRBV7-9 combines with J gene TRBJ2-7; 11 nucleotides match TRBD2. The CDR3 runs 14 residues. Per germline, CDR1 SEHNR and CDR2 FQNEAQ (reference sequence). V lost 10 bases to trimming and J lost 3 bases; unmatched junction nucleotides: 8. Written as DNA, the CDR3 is TGTGCCACCAGAACTACTAGCGGGAGCTACGAGCAGTACTTC. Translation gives CATRTTSGSYEQYF. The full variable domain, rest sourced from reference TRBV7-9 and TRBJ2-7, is DTGVSQNPRHKITKRGQNVTFRCDPISEHNRLYWYRQTLGQGPEFLTYFQNEAQLEKSRLLSDRFSAERPKGSFSTLEIQRTEQGDSAMYLCATRTTSGSYEQYFGPGTRLTVT.

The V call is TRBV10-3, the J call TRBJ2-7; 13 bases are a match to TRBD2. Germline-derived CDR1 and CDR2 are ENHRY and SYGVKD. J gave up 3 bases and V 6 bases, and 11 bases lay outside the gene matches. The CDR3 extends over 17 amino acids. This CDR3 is CAISTGLAGAPRYEQYF. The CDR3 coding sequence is TGTGCCATCAGCACAGGACTAGCGGGAGCTCCCCGCTACGAGCAGTACTTC.

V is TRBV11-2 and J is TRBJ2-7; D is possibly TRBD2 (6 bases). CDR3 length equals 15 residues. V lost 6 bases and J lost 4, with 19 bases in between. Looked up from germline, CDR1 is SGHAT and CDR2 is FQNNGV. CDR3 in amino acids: CASRAAGRGLYEQYF. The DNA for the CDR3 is TGTGCCAGCAGGGCCGCGGGACGAGGTTTGTACGAGCAGTACTTC.

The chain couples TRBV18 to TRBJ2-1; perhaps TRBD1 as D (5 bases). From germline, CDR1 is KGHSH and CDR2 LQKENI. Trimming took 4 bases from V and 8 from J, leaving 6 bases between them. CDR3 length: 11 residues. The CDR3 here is CASSRGHEQFF. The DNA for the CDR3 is TGTGCCAGCTCACGGGGCCATGAGCAGTTCTTC.

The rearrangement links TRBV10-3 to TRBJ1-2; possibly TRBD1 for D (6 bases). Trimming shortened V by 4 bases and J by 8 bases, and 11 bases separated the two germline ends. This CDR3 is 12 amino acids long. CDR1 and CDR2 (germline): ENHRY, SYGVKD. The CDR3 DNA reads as TGTGCCATCAGTGGACAGGAGGACGGCTACACCTTC. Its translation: CAISGQEDGYTF.

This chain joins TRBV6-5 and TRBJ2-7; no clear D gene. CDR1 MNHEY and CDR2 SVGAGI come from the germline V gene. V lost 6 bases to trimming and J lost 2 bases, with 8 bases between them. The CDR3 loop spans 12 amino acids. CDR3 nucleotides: TGTGCCAGCAGCCCCACCGCCTACGAGCAGTACTTC. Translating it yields CASSPTAYEQYF.